One and the same sample provided the 22 T cell receptor beta chains below, sequenced in a study of blood T cells in healthy people across ages. A second PCR, run for about 7 to 12 cycles, used a sample-barcoded 5' primer plus a J-beta primer mix. From the 5' RACE reads, TCRdb called clonotypes with MiXCR, one entry per CDR3 protein. The sample includes 650,000 to 1,000,000 distinct CDR3 sequences, about 45% of them seen just once. Sequencing input: blood. All receptors come from an elderly man in good health.

In its sample, this clonotype was seen a few times. The CDR3 spells CASSGSSGTDTQYF. The DNA of the CDR3 is TGTGCCAGCAGCGGAAGTAGCGGGACAGATACGCAGTATTTT. This rearrangement joins TRBV3-1 to TRBJ2-3; 7 nucleotides agree with TRBD2. The CDR3 runs to 14 residues. Germline assignment: CDR1 LGHDT and CDR2 YNNKEL (reference sequence). V gave up 5 bases and J gave up 3 bases; unmatched junction bases: 5.

The V call is TRBV4-2, the J call TRBJ1-4, with D possibly matching TRBD1 (5 bases). CDR3 length: 15 amino acids. V was cut by 4 bases and J by 3 bases, with 12 bases left in between. Germline V gives CDR1 LGHNA, CDR2 YNFKEQ. DNA of the CDR3: TGTGCCAGCAGCCTAGGGACTCTCGCTAATGAAAAACTGTTTTTT. Translation: CASSLGTLANEKLFF.

This clonotype was seen only a few times. This chain links TRBV5-1 with TRBJ2-6; D tentatively reads TRBD1 or TRBD2 (5 bases each). CDR3 length: 16 residues. The V and J ends lost 3 bases and 0 bases respectively, with 10 bases between them. Germline-derived CDR1 and CDR2 are SGHRS and YFSETQ. The CDR3 DNA reads TGCGCCAGCAGCTCGGGACCGATCTCTGGGGCCAACGTCCTGACTTTC. Translating gives CASSSGPISGANVLTF. The variable domain in full, with the rest retrieved from reference TRBV5-1 and TRBJ2-6, is KAGVTQTPRYLIKTRGQQVTLSCSPISGHRSVSWYQQTPGQGLQFLFEYFSETQRNKGNFPGRFSGRQFSNSRSEMNVSTLELGDSALYLCASSSGPISGANVLTFGAGSRLTVL.

This chain links TRBV5-1 with TRBJ2-1; TRBD2 agrees at 8 bases. The germline V gene has CDR1 SGHRS and CDR2 YFSETQ. J gave up 8 bases and V 4 bases, and 14 bases lay outside the gene matches. There are 16 residues in the CDR3. In DNA, the CDR3 is TGCGCCAGCAGCCTCCGTGGACGAGCGGGAGTAGATGAGCAGTTCTTC. It yields the protein CASSLRGRAGVDEQFF.

The V and J genes are TRBV5-1 and TRBJ1-2; 7 bases are shared with TRBD1. J lost 3 bases, V lost 0 bases, and 5 bases had no gene match. Germline-derived CDR1 and CDR2 are SGHRS and YFSETQ. The length of the CDR3 is 15 residues. This CDR3 reads CASSLDQGVDYGYTF. DNA for the CDR3: TGCGCCAGCAGCTTGGACCAGGGGGTAGACTATGGCTACACCTTC.

This clonotype was detected ten times or more. V is TRBV7-2 and J is TRBJ2-1; TRBD2 matches at 8 bases. Germline V lookup: CDR1 SGHTA, CDR2 FQGNSA. The CDR3 length is 15 residues. V dropped 8 bases and J dropped 6; count of bases not matched to a gene: 12. The CDR3 loop reads CASASSSGSANEQFF. Written as DNA, the CDR3 is TGTGCCAGCGCGAGTTCTAGCGGGTCGGCCAATGAGCAGTTCTTC.

The V gene is TRBV12-3 or TRBV12-4, the J gene TRBJ2-4, with D possibly being TRBD1 (6 bases). The CDR3 sequence is 14 residues long. Between the trimmed V and J ends, which lost 6 bases and 6 bases, there was a span of 15 bases. DNA of the CDR3: TGTGCCAGCAGCCGAACGACAGGAACAAACATTCAGTACTTC. Residues: CASSRTTGTNIQYF.

The gene calls are TRBV20-1 and TRBJ2-5, with TRBD2 matching over 8 bases. Germline assignment: CDR1 DFQATT and CDR2 SNEGSKA (reference sequence). V shed 7 bases, J shed 11 bases, and the junction held 15 bases outside the gene matches. The CDR3 loop spans 13 amino acids. In nucleotides, the CDR3 is TGCAGTGGCCAGCGGGAGTATAAGGATGAGCAGTACTTC. This gives the protein CSGQREYKDEQYF.

This clonotype occurred a few times. The chain couples TRBV28 to TRBJ2-6; the match to TRBD2 covers 8 bases. The V segment lost 5 bases and the J segment 2 bases; nucleotides outside the gene matches: 5. Germline V gene data show CDR1 as MDHEN and CDR2 as SYDVKM. There are 16 residues in the CDR3. The CDR3 spells CASSRAGVTGANVLTF. CDR3 sequence (DNA): TGTGCCAGCAGTCGAGCGGGAGTGACTGGGGCCAACGTCCTGACTTTC.

This clonotype came up a few times. The rearrangement links TRBV5-4 to TRBJ2-1, with 9 bases lining up with TRBD1. The CDR3 has 16 amino acids. V was pared by 2 bases and J by 6 bases, with 9 bases of the junction left unmatched. The germline gives CDR1 SGHNT, CDR2 YYREEE (reference sequence). The CDR3 spells CASSLAPGQGSNEQFF. Here the CDR3 DNA reads TGTGCCAGCAGCTTAGCCCCGGGACAGGGAAGCAATGAGCAGTTCTTC.

This clonotype showed up just a few times. This chain links TRBV20-1 with TRBJ2-1; D is perhaps TRBD2 (5 bases). This CDR3 is built from 15 residues. In germline, CDR1 is DFQATT, CDR2 SNEGSKA (reference sequence). The V end was cut by 3 bases, the J end by 2 bases, with 14 bases between. The CDR3: CSARTAGLTYNEQFF. The DNA for the CDR3 is TGCAGTGCTAGGACCGCGGGCCTCACCTACAATGAGCAGTTCTTC.

The chain links TRBV7-2 to TRBJ2-4, with D perhaps TRBD1 (5 bases). V was shortened by 5 bases and J by 6 bases, with 11 bases between the two germline ends. The CDR3 has 13 amino acids. Per germline, CDR1 SGHTA and CDR2 FQGNSA. CDR3 residues: CASSGNTGNIQYF. CDR3 coding DNA: TGTGCCAGCAGCGGGAACACAGGAAACATTCAGTACTTC.

This chain joins TRBV12-3 or TRBV12-4 and TRBJ2-5; TRBD1 matches 7 bases. The CDR3 contains 15 residues. V was pared by 6 bases and J by 1 base, with 8 bases of the junction left unmatched. The CDR3 sequence: CASSRLGQVQETQYF. The CDR3 DNA reads as TGTGCCAGCAGCCGACTCGGACAGGTCCAAGAGACCCAGTACTTC.

The chain has TRBV2 and TRBJ2-5; D remains ambiguous. The V end was cut by 7 bases, the J end by 0 bases, with 6 bases between. Germline CDR1 reads SNHLY; CDR2 reads FYNNEI. The length of the CDR3 is 12 residues. CDR3 nucleotides: TGTGCCAGCACAGCCTACCAAGAGACCCAGTACTTC. The encoded protein is CASTAYQETQYF.

This clonotype was seen many times. The chain couples TRBV4-3 to TRBJ2-3, with 8 bases lining up with TRBD2. V dropped 1 base and J dropped 4; count of bases not matched to a gene: 7. Germline CDR1 is LGHNA and CDR2 is YSLEER. The CDR3 has 16 residues. The DNA of the CDR3 is TGCGCCAGCAGCCAAGGGCAGGCGGGAGGATCAGATACGCAGTATTTT. Amino acids: CASSQGQAGGSDTQYF.

This chain joins TRBV5-1 and TRBJ2-7, with D unresolved. V lost 5 bases, J lost 7 bases, and 22 bases lay in between. The CDR3 has 15 residues. CDR1 is SGHRS, CDR2 YFSETQ, per germline. This CDR3 reads CASSALESSYNEQYF. Written as DNA, the CDR3 is TGCGCCAGCAGTGCGCTCGAGAGCTCCTACAATGAGCAGTACTTC.

V gene TRBV14 combines with J gene TRBJ2-3; 9 bases are a match to TRBD2. CDR3 length: 16 amino acids. V was clipped by 3 bases and J by 2 bases; unmatched bases: 6. The germline gives CDR1 SGHDN, CDR2 FVKESK. CDR3 residues: CASSQSTSGYTDTQYF. The DNA of the CDR3 is TGTGCCAGCAGCCAGTCGACTAGCGGATACACAGATACGCAGTATTTT.

As to this clonotype: At one boundary the junction diverges from the germline segment, which might be a read error. This chain uses TRBV5-1 with TRBJ1-2, with 12 bases that match TRBD1. The CDR3 length is 15 residues. CDR1 is SGHRS, CDR2 YFSETQ, per germline. The CDR3 region has the DNA TGCGCCAGCAGCCTAGGGACAGGGGGCGCAAATGGCTACACATTC. Translated, it gives CASSLGTGGANGYTF.

The sample holds many counts of this clonotype. The chain links TRBV3-1 to TRBJ1-1; 7 bases are a match to TRBD1. The CDR3 has 14 amino acids. V dropped 1 base and J dropped 5; count of bases not matched to a gene: 4. Germline V gene lookup returns CDR1 LGHDT and CDR2 YNNKEL (reference sequence). This CDR3 is CASSQARGGTEAFF. Here the CDR3 DNA reads TGTGCCAGCAGCCAAGCCAGGGGGGGGACTGAAGCTTTCTTT. Full variable domain (remainder filled in from reference TRBV3-1 and TRBJ1-1): DTAVSQTPKYLVTQMGNDKSIKCEQNLGHDTMYWYKQDSKKFLKIMFSYNNKELIINETVPNRFSPKSPDKAHLNLHINSLELGDSAVYFCASSQARGGTEAFFGQGTRLTVV.

Only a few counts were recorded for this clonotype. The V call is TRBV7-9, the J call TRBJ1-1; the D gene is possibly TRBD1 (5 bases). V lost 5 bases and J lost 5, with 15 bases in between. There are 14 residues in the CDR3. Germline CDR1 is SEHNR and CDR2 is FQNEAQ (reference sequence). The CDR3 nucleotides are TGTGCCAGCAGCCCGCCCCAGGGTACGACTGAAGCTTTCTTT. Protein product: CASSPPQGTTEAFF.

The chain employs TRBV9 and TRBJ1-2; D possibly corresponds to TRBD1 (5 bases). The CDR3 is made up of 15 amino acids. Germline lookup yields CDR1 SGDLS and CDR2 YYNGEE. V was shortened by 3 bases and J by 4 bases, with 16 bases between the two germline ends. CDR3 amino acids: CASSGGRPSGYGYTF. DNA for the CDR3: TGTGCCAGCAGCGGGGGGAGGCCTAGTGGCTATGGCTACACCTTC.

This clonotype was counted between two and nine times. The V call is TRBV7-2, the J call TRBJ2-7; 7 bases map to TRBD2. CDR3 size: 13 residues. The V gene end was trimmed by 8 bases and the J gene end by 5 bases; junction bases not matched to a gene: 9. Germline CDR1 is SGHTA and CDR2 is FQGNSA. CDR3 sequence reads: CASGGTMRNEQYF. Here the CDR3 DNA reads TGTGCCAGCGGCGGGACTATGAGGAACGAGCAGTACTTC.